This entry describes one TCR beta chain. This record belongs to a study of blood T cell repertoires in COVID-19. V was pared by 4 bases and J by 8 bases, with 14 bases between. The CDR3 is 13 amino acids. Repertoires were generated with immunoSEQ multiplex PCR, while TCRdb's copy carries only in-frame clones and drops some. Of more than 200,000 clones listed, roughly 88% are singletons. The V call is TRBV12-3 or TRBV12-4, the J call TRBJ1-2; D gene ambiguous. Material for sequencing was PBMCs or T cells enriched from blood (not recorded which). The sequence was collected from a woman in her 30s who had been exposed to COVID-19. CDR3 coding DNA: TGTGCCAGCAGTTGGGCCCTTTTGAGAGGCTACACCTTC. This encodes CASSWALLRGYTF.